Below are 17 T cell receptor beta chains sequenced from a single sample in a study of cytomegalovirus exposure and HLA in healthy donors. 60 Vbeta and 13 Jbeta primers were used in PCR. Measured with immunoSEQ multiplex PCR; TCRdb has only the in-frame clones, and not every one. The sample holds approximately 130,000 clones, about three quarters seen once. What was sequenced was PBMCs. These receptors all stem from a woman aged 40 to 49 in good health and CMV-seronegative.

The V gene is TRBV6-1, the J gene TRBJ1-2; tentative D call: TRBD1 (6 bases). The V end was cut by 3 bases, the J end by 3 bases, with 11 bases between. CDR3 size: 14 residues. Germline V lookup: CDR1 MNHNS, CDR2 SASEGT. The CDR3 here is CASSDDWTDYGYTF. The CDR3 DNA reads TGTGCCAGCAGTGATGATTGGACAGACTATGGCTACACCTTC.

V usage is TRBV28 and J usage is TRBJ1-1; 7 bases map to TRBD1. V gave up 5 bases and J gave up 1 base; unmatched junction bases: 1. Germline assignment: CDR1 MDHEN and CDR2 SYDVKM. CDR3 length: 13 amino acids. The CDR3 protein is CASSGTENTEAFF. DNA for the CDR3: TGTGCCAGCAGTGGGACAGAGAACACTGAAGCTTTCTTT.

The V call is TRBV9, the J call TRBJ2-2, with D perhaps TRBD1 (5 bases). The CDR3 consists of 14 residues. Trimming removed 7 bases at V and 0 bases at J, with 10 bases between. Germline CDR1 and CDR2: SGDLS and YYNGEE. The CDR3 bases are TGTGCCAGCGGGTCAGGGACGAACACCGGGGAGCTGTTTTTT. Translating it yields CASGSGTNTGELFF.

V gene TRBV5-1 combines with J gene TRBJ2-5, with a possible D match to TRBD2 (6 bases). CDR3 length equals 16 residues. CDR1 and CDR2 from the germline V gene are SGHRS and YFSETQ. Trimming left V 1 base short and J 2 bases short, with 15 bases between. The DNA for the CDR3 is TGCGCCAGCAGCTTGTCAACGGGACTCTCACAAGAGACCCAGTACTTC. It is translated as CASSLSTGLSQETQYF.

The J gene is TRBJ1-1, the V gene TRBV5-5; no clear D. Trimming pared 1 base from V and 5 bases from J, leaving 12 bases between. This CDR3 comprises 14 residues. Germline loops: CDR1 SGHKS, CDR2 YYEKEE (reference sequence). CDR3 bases: TGTGCCAGCAGCTTGTCCTCAGGTCATACTGAAGCTTTCTTT. Translated, it gives CASSLSSGHTEAFF.

V is TRBV5-1 and J is TRBJ2-3; the D gene is possibly TRBD1 (6 bases). V was clipped by 4 bases and J by 0 bases, with 15 bases between them. This CDR3 is 16 amino acids long. CDR1 is SGHRS and CDR2 is YFSETQ in the germline V gene. CDR3 sequence (DNA): TGCGCCAGCAGCAGTGGTATTGGGACAAGCACAGATACGCAGTATTTT. Protein: CASSSGIGTSTDTQYF.

The rearrangement joins TRBV5-4 to TRBJ2-5, with D unclear. This CDR3 is 14 amino acids long. V dropped 0 bases and J dropped 0 bases, with 6 bases sitting between them. From germline, CDR1 is SGHNT and CDR2 YYREEE (reference sequence). In nucleotides, the CDR3 is TGTGCCAGCAGCTTGGCAGGAAACCAAGAGACCCAGTACTTC. It encodes CASSLAGNQETQYF. Based on the CDR3 plus reference TRBV5-4 and TRBJ2-5, the full variable domain is ETGVTQSPTHLIKTRGQQVTLRCSSQSGHNTVSWYQQALGQGPQFIFQYYREEENGRGNFPPRFSGLQFPNYSSELNVNALELDDSALYLCASSLAGNQETQYFGPGTRLLVL.

This clone occurred once. This rearrangement joins TRBV29-1 to TRBJ2-2, with D possibly TRBD1 on 6 matching bases. The CDR3 runs 14 residues. Germline V gene lookup returns CDR1 SQVTM and CDR2 ANQGSEA. Trimming left V 6 bases short and J 1 base short, with 12 bases between. CDR3 amino acids: CSVDGTQNTGELFF. The CDR3 bases are TGCAGCGTGGACGGGACACAGAACACCGGGGAGCTGTTTTTT.

The rearrangement links TRBV5-1 to TRBJ2-3; TRBD1 matches at 7 bases. Losses at the gene ends were 7 bases for V and 3 bases for J; bases not matched to a gene: 5. Germline CDR1 SGHRS, CDR2 YFSETQ. This CDR3 has 13 amino acids. CDR3 sequence: CASRGQETDTQYF. The DNA for the CDR3 is TGCGCCAGCCGAGGACAGGAGACAGATACGCAGTATTTT.

This chain connects TRBV13 to TRBJ2-1; 8 bases map to TRBD1. V shed 5 bases, J shed 6 bases, and the junction held 9 bases outside the gene matches. CDR1 and CDR2 from the germline V gene are PRHDT and FYEKMQ (reference sequence). The CDR3 is 15 residues long. CDR3 coding DNA: TGTGCCAGCAGCCATAGGACAGGGTCTCCCAATGAGCAGTTCTTC. It translates to CASSHRTGSPNEQFF.

The genes are TRBV5-1 and TRBJ1-4, with 7 bases aligning to TRBD1. The CDR3 totals 15 residues. CDR1 and CDR2 (germline): SGHRS, YFSETQ. J was trimmed by 8 bases and V by 4 bases; bases with no gene match: 11. DNA for the CDR3: TGCGCCAGCAGCCCCCGGACAGGAGCCCGAGAAAAACTGTTTTTT. This gives the protein CASSPRTGAREKLFF.

This chain joins TRBV6-5 and TRBJ1-2, with D maybe TRBD1 (5 bases). Germline V lookup: CDR1 MNHEY, CDR2 SVGAGI. Trimming left V 2 bases short and J 8 bases short, with 15 bases between. The CDR3 extends over 14 amino acids. CDR3: CASSYATAFDGYTF. CDR3 in DNA: TGTGCCAGCAGTTACGCGACAGCTTTCGACGGCTACACCTTC.

The chain employs TRBV13 and TRBJ2-5; 7 bases map to TRBD2. There are 14 residues in the CDR3. V was clipped by 2 bases and J by 1 base; unmatched bases: 1. Germline assignment: CDR1 PRHDT and CDR2 FYEKMQ (reference sequence). CDR3 nucleotides: TGTGCCAGCAGCTTACCTAGCGGCCAAGAGACCCAGTACTTC. This codes for CASSLPSGQETQYF.

This clone appeared once. The chain is built from TRBV6-5 and TRBJ1-5; TRBD1 might be the D (5 bases). The CDR3 consists of 13 residues. Trimming took off 2 bases at V and 6 bases at J, with 8 bases between the two ends. Germline CDR1 is MNHEY and CDR2 is SVGAGI. The DNA of the CDR3 is TGTGCCAGCAGTTACGGCGGGGGTCAGCCCCAGCATTTT. Protein product: CASSYGGGQPQHF.

The chain employs TRBV5-1 and TRBJ2-7, with 11 bases lining up with TRBD2. The CDR3 is made up of 14 amino acids. V lost 5 bases and J lost 2; bases outside the gene matches: 3. Per the germline V gene, CDR1 is SGHRS and CDR2 is YFSETQ. The CDR3, as DNA: TGCGCCAGCAGTTTAGCGGGGGGGCCCTACGAGCAGTACTTC. Encoded protein: CASSLAGGPYEQYF.

The genes are TRBV28 and TRBJ2-3, with D tentatively TRBD1 (6 bases). Trimming removed 5 bases from V and 6 bases from J, with 15 bases in between. This CDR3 has 14 residues. The germline V gene has CDR1 MDHEN and CDR2 SYDVKM. The CDR3 loop is CASSIGQLGDTQYF. CDR3 nucleotide sequence: TGTGCCAGCAGTATCGGACAGCTCGGGGATACGCAGTATTTT. The whole variable domain, filled in from reference TRBV28 and TRBJ2-3, reads DVKVTQSSRYLVKRTGEKVFLECVQDMDHENMFWYRQDPGLGLRLIYFSYDVKMKEKGDIPEGYSVSREKKERFSLILESASTNQTSMYLCASSIGQLGDTQYFGPGTRLTVL.

The chain employs TRBV5-3 and TRBJ1-1; 7 bases are shared with TRBD1. TRBV5-3 belongs to the ORF category, with a function that is uncertain. There are 15 residues in the CDR3. V shed 4 bases, J shed 2 bases, and the junction held 8 bases outside the gene matches. CDR3 region: CARSVGRQGNTEAFF. Here the CDR3 DNA reads TGTGCCAGAAGCGTCGGAAGACAGGGAAACACTGAAGCTTTCTTT.